The present TCR beta chain was sequenced within a study of blood T cell repertoires in COVID-19. Study-wide context: Acute-phase and convalescent COVID-19 samples originated in the United States, Italy and Spain.

CDR1 is SGDLS and CDR2 is YYNGEE in the germline V gene. The V gene end was trimmed by 2 bases and the J gene end by 5 bases; junction bases not matched to a gene: 7. The CDR3 is 16 amino acids. The protocol was immunoSEQ multiplex PCR, while the TCRdb copy is restricted to in-frame clones and leaves out a portion. The sample has some 260,000 clones; approximately 79% are singletons. This receptor was taken from a man younger than 45 with acute COVID-19. The sample consisted of PBMCs or T cells enriched from blood (not recorded which). V is TRBV9 and J is TRBJ1-6; 7 bases line up with TRBD1. CDR3 DNA sequence: TGTGCCAGCAGCGTTGGGGGACAGCTTGATAATTCACCCCTCCACTTT. Its translation is CASSVGGQLDNSPLHF.